This entry lists 20 T cell receptor beta chains sequenced from one sample in a study of shared clonotypes between healthy human individuals. Only in-frame clones appear in the TCRdb table, and some are missing; sequencing was by immunoSEQ multiplex PCR. The data hold about 2 million clones, with around 95% observed a single time. Input material: naive CD4+ T cells sorted from blood. Subset noted: CD45RA+ positively selected. The receptors shown here come from a man between 18 and 29 years old in good health.

The chain recombines TRBV10-3 with TRBJ2-2; D gene uncertain. The V gene lost 3 bases and the J gene lost 0 bases, with 14 bases spanning the gap. The CDR3 has 17 residues. Germline CDR1 and CDR2: ENHRY and SYGVKD. CDR3: CAISDRAAATNTGELFF. CDR3 bases: TGTGCCATCAGTGATCGGGCGGCCGCTACGAACACCGGGGAGCTGTTTTTT.

The rearrangement uses TRBV6-5 and TRBJ1-2; TRBD1 might be the D (5 bases). The CDR3 sequence is 12 residues long. From germline, CDR1 is MNHEY and CDR2 SVGAGI. V was cut by 6 bases and J by 8 bases, with 13 bases left in between. The DNA for the CDR3 is TGTGCCAGCAGCACCCCTGGGGGGGGCTACACCTTC. Amino acids: CASSTPGGGYTF.

This chain joins TRBV10-3 and TRBJ1-4, with TRBD1 matching over 7 bases. The germline V gene encodes CDR1 ENHRY and CDR2 SYGVKD. J gave up 1 base and V 10 bases, and 15 bases lay outside the gene matches. There are 17 residues in the CDR3. The DNA of the CDR3 is TGTGCCAGCAAGAGGGGGCCCGACCTGGTAACTAATGAAAAACTGTTTTTT. This translates into CASKRGPDLVTNEKLFF.

The chain joins TRBV5-5 to TRBJ2-1; TRBD2 might be the D (5 bases). With 4 bases removed from V and 12 bases from J, the gap between germline ends came to 14 bases. Germline V gives CDR1 SGHKS, CDR2 YYEKEE (reference sequence). The CDR3 consists of 12 residues. CDR3 protein: CASSVDSPPQFF. For the CDR3, the DNA is TGTGCCAGCAGCGTGGACTCCCCTCCGCAGTTCTTC. Together with reference TRBV5-5 and TRBJ2-1, the CDR3 gives the full variable domain: DAGVTQSPTHLIKTRGQQVTLRCSPISGHKSVSWYQQVLGQGPQFIFQYYEKEERGRGNFPDRFSARQFPNYSSELNVNALLLGDSALYLCASSVDSPPQFFGPGTRLTVL.

CDR3 in amino acids: CASSDESNQPQHF. CDR3 coding DNA: TGTGCCAGCAGTGACGAGAGCAATCAGCCCCAGCATTTT. The J gene is TRBJ1-5, the V gene TRBV6-4, with unresolved D. The CDR3 is 13 residues long. V lost 2 bases, J lost 1 base, and 3 bases lay in between. The V gene's germline CDR1 is MRHNA and CDR2 SNTAGT.

This chain uses TRBV9 with TRBJ2-7; D is unresolved. With 2 bases removed from V and 3 bases from J, the gap between germline ends came to 12 bases. The CDR3 length is 14 residues. Germline V gives CDR1 SGDLS, CDR2 YYNGEE. CDR3 nucleotides: TGTGCCAGCAGCGTTGGAGACAAAAACTACGAGCAGTACTTC. Translation: CASSVGDKNYEQYF. The variable domain in full, with the rest retrieved from reference TRBV9 and TRBJ2-7, is DSGVTQTPKHLITATGQRVTLRCSPRSGDLSVYWYQQSLDQGLQFLIQYYNGEERAKGNILERFSAQQFPDLHSELNLSSLELGDSALYFCASSVGDKNYEQYFGPGTRLTVT.

This clone came up once. The chain links TRBV5-8 to TRBJ1-4, with unresolved D. The CDR3 sequence is 14 residues long. V was clipped by 3 bases and J by 0 bases, with 6 bases between them. CDR1 is SGHTS and CDR2 is YDEGEE in the germline V gene. The CDR3 loop reads CASSSYATNEKLFF. The CDR3, as DNA: TGTGCCAGCAGCTCATATGCAACTAATGAAAAACTGTTTTTT.

This clone was picked up one time. This rearrangement joins TRBV5-1 to TRBJ1-1; tentatively, D is TRBD1 (6 bases). Trimming left V 4 bases short and J 2 bases short, with 15 bases between. From germline, CDR1 is SGHRS and CDR2 YFSETQ. This CDR3 contains 15 residues. As DNA, the CDR3 is TGCGCCAGCAGCACGAATAGGGGGGGAAACACTGAAGCTTTCTTT. This translates into CASSTNRGGNTEAFF. The full variable domain, completed using reference TRBV5-1 and TRBJ1-1, is KAGVTQTPRYLIKTRGQQVTLSCSPISGHRSVSWYQQTPGQGLQFLFEYFSETQRNKGNFPGRFSGRQFSNSRSEMNVSTLELGDSALYLCASSTNRGGNTEAFFGQGTRLTVV.

This rearrangement joins TRBV5-6 to TRBJ1-1; D not resolved. Germline loops: CDR1 SGHDT, CDR2 YYEEEE. Deletions cut 4 bases from V and 4 bases from J, with 14 bases between. This CDR3 has 14 residues. The CDR3 loop is CASSPQVALTEAFF. The CDR3 coding sequence is TGTGCCAGCAGCCCTCAGGTGGCCCTCACTGAAGCTTTCTTT.

The rearrangement joins TRBV18 to TRBJ1-6, with 8 positions matching TRBD1. Germline values: CDR1 KGHSH, CDR2 LQKENI. Trimming at V came to 3 bases and at J to 7 bases, leaving 5 bases not matched to a gene. This CDR3 is built from 15 residues. Written as DNA, the CDR3 is TGTGCCAGCTCACCGACAGGGGATCGGAATTCACCCCTCCACTTT. Protein sequence: CASSPTGDRNSPLHF.

This chain connects TRBV15 to TRBJ2-7; 10 bases fit TRBD1. This CDR3 is built from 16 residues. V lost 1 base, J lost 3 bases, and 6 bases stayed unmatched. Germline V CDR1 and CDR2: LNHNV, YYDKDF (reference sequence). The CDR3 is CATSRAMGQGLYEQYF. In nucleotides, the CDR3 is TGTGCCACCAGCAGAGCTATGGGACAGGGGCTCTACGAGCAGTACTTC.

On this clone: This sample includes further DNA sequences coding for the same CDR3. This chain joins TRBV10-3 and TRBJ2-1; possible D gene TRBD1, 5 bases. CDR1 is ENHRY and CDR2 is SYGVKD in the germline V gene. The CDR3 is made up of 12 amino acids. With 0 bases removed from V and 8 bases from J, the gap between germline ends came to 5 bases. The CDR3 bases are TGTGCCATCAGTGAGTCCAGGGATGAGCAGTTCTTC. Translated, it gives CAISESRDEQFF.

V usage is TRBV15 and J usage is TRBJ2-7, with TRBD2 identical over 12 bases. Germline assignment: CDR1 LNHNV and CDR2 YYDKDF (reference sequence). Trimming took 0 bases from V and 4 from J; bases not matched to a gene: 10. The CDR3 has 18 amino acids. This CDR3 is CATSRDRLAGGPSYEQYF. The CDR3 DNA reads as TGTGCCACCAGCAGAGATCGTCTAGCGGGAGGGCCCTCTTACGAGCAGTACTTC.

The rearrangement links TRBV5-4 to TRBJ2-4; TRBD2 agrees at 11 bases. Germline V CDR1 and CDR2: SGHNT, YYREEE (reference sequence). The CDR3 length is 16 residues. Losses at the gene ends were 4 bases for V and 3 bases for J; bases not matched to a gene: 6. As DNA, the CDR3 is TGTGCCAGCAGCCCCGGGACTAGCGGACACAAAAACATTCAGTACTTC. Protein: CASSPGTSGHKNIQYF.

V gene TRBV11-1 combines with J gene TRBJ2-3; D call uncertain. Germline CDR1 is SGHAT and CDR2 is FQDESV (reference sequence). Between the trimmed V and J ends, which lost 2 bases and 4 bases, there was a span of 7 bases. The CDR3 totals 13 residues. In DNA form, the CDR3 reads TGTGCCAGCAGCTTATATTCTCCAGATACGCAGTATTTT. It yields the protein CASSLYSPDTQYF.

The chain uses TRBV19 and TRBJ2-3, with D unresolved. V was cut by 1 base and J by 2 bases, with 10 bases left in between. The CDR3 sequence is 15 residues long. Germline-derived CDR1 and CDR2 are LNHDA and SQIVND (reference sequence). CDR3 sequence: CASSIVSAATDTQYF. The CDR3 DNA follows: TGTGCCAGTAGTATAGTGTCCGCCGCCACAGATACGCAGTATTTT.

This chain connects TRBV2 to TRBJ1-5, with unresolved D. The CDR3 consists of 16 residues. CDR1 SNHLY and CDR2 FYNNEI come from the germline V gene. Trimming pared 4 bases from V and 1 base from J, leaving 14 bases between. CDR3 in amino acids: CASSGSAGGSNQPQHF. In DNA, the CDR3 is TGTGCCAGCAGTGGGTCCGCGGGAGGAAGCAATCAGCCCCAGCATTTT.

Details on this clone: The same CDR3 is also encoded by other DNA sequences in this sample. V gene TRBV5-4 combines with J gene TRBJ1-2; TRBD1 aligns across 7 bases. Germline loops: CDR1 SGHNT, CDR2 YYREEE (reference sequence). J lost 0 bases, V lost 4 bases, and 3 bases had no gene match. The CDR3 spans 14 residues. As DNA, the CDR3 is TGTGCCAGCAGCCTGGGGACAGCTAACTATGGCTACACCTTC. Translating gives CASSLGTANYGYTF.

This sequence joins TRBV4-2 and TRBJ2-1; tentative D call: TRBD1 (5 bases). Trimming removed 2 bases from V and 0 bases from J, with 11 bases in between. Per germline, CDR1 LGHNA and CDR2 YNFKEQ. The CDR3 has 16 residues. This CDR3 reads CASSQTHDSSYNEQFF. CDR3 nucleotide sequence: TGTGCCAGCAGCCAAACCCACGACAGCTCCTACAATGAGCAGTTCTTC.

The chain carries TRBV4-1 and TRBJ1-2; no firm D call. V shed 0 bases and J shed 9 bases, with 14 bases lying between them. The CDR3 length is 14 residues. Germline V CDR1 and CDR2: MGHRA, YSYEKL. CDR3 loop: CASSQERFGERYTF. The CDR3 DNA reads as TGCGCCAGCAGCCAAGAAAGGTTCGGGGAGCGCTACACCTTC.